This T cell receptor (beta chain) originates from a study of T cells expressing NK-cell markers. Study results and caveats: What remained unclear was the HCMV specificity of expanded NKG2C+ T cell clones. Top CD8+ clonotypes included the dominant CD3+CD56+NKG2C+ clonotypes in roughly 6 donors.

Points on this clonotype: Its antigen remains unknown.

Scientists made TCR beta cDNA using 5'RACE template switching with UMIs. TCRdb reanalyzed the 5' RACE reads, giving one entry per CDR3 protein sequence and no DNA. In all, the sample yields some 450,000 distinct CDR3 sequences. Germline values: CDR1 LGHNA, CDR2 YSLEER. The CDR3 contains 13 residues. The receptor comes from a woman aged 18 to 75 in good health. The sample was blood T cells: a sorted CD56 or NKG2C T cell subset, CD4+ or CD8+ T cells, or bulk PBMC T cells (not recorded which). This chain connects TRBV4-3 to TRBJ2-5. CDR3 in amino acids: CASSQDPQETQYF.